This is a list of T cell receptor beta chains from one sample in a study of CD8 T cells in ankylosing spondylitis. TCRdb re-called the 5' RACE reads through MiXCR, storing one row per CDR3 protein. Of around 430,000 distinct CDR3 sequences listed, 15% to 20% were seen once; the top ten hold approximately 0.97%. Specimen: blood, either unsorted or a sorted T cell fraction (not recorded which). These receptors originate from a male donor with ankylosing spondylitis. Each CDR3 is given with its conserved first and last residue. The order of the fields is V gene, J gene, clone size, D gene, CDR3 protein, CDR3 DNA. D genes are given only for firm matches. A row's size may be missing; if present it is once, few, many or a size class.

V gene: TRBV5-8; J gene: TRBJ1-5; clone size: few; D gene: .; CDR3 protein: CASSLWTVGDQPQHF; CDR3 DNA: TGTGCCAGCAGCCTATGGACAGTCGGGGATCAGCCCCAGCATTTT
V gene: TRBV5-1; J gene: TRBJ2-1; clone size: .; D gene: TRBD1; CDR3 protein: CASSLLQGQGDGEQFF; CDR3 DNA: TGCGCCAGCAGCTTGCTTCAGGGACAGGGGGACGGAGAGCAGTTCTTC
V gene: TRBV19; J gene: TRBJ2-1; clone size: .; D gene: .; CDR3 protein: CASSINWHNEQFF; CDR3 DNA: TGTGCCAGTAGTATAAACTGGCACAATGAGCAGTTCTTC
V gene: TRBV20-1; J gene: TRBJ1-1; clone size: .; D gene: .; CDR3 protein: CSAPGSRGAFF; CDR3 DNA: TGCAGTGCCCCAGGGTCGAGGGGAGCTTTCTTT
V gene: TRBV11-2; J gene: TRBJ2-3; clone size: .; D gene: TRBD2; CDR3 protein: CASSLDRPTFLRGGRDTQYF; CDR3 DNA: TGTGCCAGCAGCTTAGATAGGCCCACCTTTCTGCGGGGGGGCCGGGATACGCAGTATTTT
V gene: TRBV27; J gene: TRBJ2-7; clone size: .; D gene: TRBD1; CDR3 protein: CASSPGTGRTYEQYF; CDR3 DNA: TGTGCCAGCAGTCCAGGGACAGGGAGAACCTACGAGCAGTACTTC
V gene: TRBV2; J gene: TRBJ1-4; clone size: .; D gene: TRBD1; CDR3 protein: CASRPGQGVGNEKLFF; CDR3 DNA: TGTGCCAGCAGGCCGGGACAGGGAGTCGGTAATGAAAAACTGTTTTTT
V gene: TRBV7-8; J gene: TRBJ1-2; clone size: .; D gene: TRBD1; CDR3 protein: CASSWTGGSGYTF; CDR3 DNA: TGTGCCAGCAGCTGGACAGGCGGTAGTGGCTACACCTTC
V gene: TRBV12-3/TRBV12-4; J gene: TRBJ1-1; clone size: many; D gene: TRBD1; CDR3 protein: CASSLSQDRRSEAFF; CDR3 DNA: TGTGCCAGCAGTTTAAGCCAGGACAGGCGGTCTGAAGCTTTCTTT
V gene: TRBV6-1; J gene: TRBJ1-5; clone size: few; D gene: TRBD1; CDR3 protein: CASRAQGAGQPQHF; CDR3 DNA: TGTGCCAGCAGAGCACAGGGGGCGGGTCAGCCCCAGCATTTT
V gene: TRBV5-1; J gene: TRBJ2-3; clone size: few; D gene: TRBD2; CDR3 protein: CASSSLSGGAADTQYF; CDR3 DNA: TGCGCCAGCAGCTCCCTTAGCGGGGGGGCAGCAGATACGCAGTATTTT
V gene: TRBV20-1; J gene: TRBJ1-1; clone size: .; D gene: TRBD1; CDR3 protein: CSARDLIGGPGAFF; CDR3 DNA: TGCAGTGCTAGAGATCTGATAGGGGGCCCCGGGGCTTTCTTT
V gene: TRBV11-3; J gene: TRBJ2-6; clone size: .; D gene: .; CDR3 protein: CASSLEAAANVLTF; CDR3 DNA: TGTGCCAGCAGCTTAGAGGCAGCGGCCAACGTCCTGACTTTC
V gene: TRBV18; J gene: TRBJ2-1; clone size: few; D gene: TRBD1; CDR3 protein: CASSPDRVSYNEQFF; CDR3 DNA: TGTGCCAGCTCACCAGACAGGGTTAGTTACAATGAGCAGTTCTTC
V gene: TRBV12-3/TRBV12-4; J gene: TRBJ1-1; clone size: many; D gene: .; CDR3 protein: CASSSGGRGEAFF; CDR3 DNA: TGTGCCAGCAGTTCCGGGGGTAGGGGTGAAGCTTTCTTT
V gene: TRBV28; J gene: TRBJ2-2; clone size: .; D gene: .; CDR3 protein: CASWRGGIQGGELFF; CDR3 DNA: TGTGCCAGCTGGCGTGGGGGGATTCAGGGCGGGGAGCTGTTTTTT
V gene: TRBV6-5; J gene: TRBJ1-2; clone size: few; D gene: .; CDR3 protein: CASSYSKQGALYGYTF; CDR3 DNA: TGTGCCAGCAGTTACTCAAAACAGGGAGCCCTCTATGGCTACACCTTC
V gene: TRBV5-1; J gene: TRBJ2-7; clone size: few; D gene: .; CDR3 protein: CASSLGTQGDEQYF; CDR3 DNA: TGCGCCAGCAGCTTGGGGACGCAGGGCGACGAGCAGTACTTC
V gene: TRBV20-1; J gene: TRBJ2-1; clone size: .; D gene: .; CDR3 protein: CSAYDRARGYNEQFF; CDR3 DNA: TGCAGTGCTTATGACAGGGCCCGGGGGTACAATGAGCAGTTCTTC
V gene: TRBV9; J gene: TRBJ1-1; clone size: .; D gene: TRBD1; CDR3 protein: CASSPGQGVLGEAFF; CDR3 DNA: TGTGCCAGCAGCCCAGGACAGGGGGTTCTTGGTGAAGCTTTCTTT
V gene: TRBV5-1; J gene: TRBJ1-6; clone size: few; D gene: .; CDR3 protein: CASSGRDGGYNSPLHF; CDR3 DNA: TGCGCCAGCAGCGGCCGGGACGGGGGTTACAATTCACCCCTCCACTTT
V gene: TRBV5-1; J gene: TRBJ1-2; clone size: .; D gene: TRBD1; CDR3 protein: CASSQTGGALYGYTF; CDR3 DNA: TGCGCCAGCAGCCAGACAGGGGGCGCCCTCTATGGCTACACCTTC
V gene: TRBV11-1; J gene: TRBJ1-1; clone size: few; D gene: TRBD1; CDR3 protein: CASSAISGTALSNTEAFF; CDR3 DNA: TGTGCCAGCAGCGCAATCTCCGGGACAGCACTTTCGAACACTGAAGCTTTCTTT
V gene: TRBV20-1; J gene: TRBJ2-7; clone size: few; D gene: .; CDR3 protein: CSARGTAYEQYF; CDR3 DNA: TGCAGTGCTCGAGGGACTGCCTACGAGCAGTACTTC
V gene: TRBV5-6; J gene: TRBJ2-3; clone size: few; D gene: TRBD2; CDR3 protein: CASSLKLRDYTDTQYF; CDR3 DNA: TGTGCCAGCAGCTTGAAACTCCGGGACTACACAGATACGCAGTATTTT
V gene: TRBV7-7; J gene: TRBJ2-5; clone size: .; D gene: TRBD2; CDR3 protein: CASSLGGTKETQYF; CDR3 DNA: TGTGCCAGCAGCTTAGGGGGGACTAAAGAGACCCAGTACTTC
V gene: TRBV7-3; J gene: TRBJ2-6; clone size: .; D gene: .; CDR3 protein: CASSGRTGVLTF; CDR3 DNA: TGTGCCAGCAGCGGGCGGACGGGGGTCCTGACTTTC
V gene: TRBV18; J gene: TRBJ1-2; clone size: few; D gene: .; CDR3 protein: CASSPPERNYGYTF; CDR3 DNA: TGTGCCAGCTCACCACCGGAACGGAACTATGGCTACACCTTC
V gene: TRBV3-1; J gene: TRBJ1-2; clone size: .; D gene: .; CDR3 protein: CASSQDRPDGYTF; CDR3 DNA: TGTGCCAGCAGCCAAGATAGGCCGGATGGCTACACCTTC
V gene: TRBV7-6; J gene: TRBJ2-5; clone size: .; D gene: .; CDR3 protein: CASSLLGLPETQYF; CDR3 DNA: TGTGCCAGCAGCCTCCTAGGGCTACCGGAGACCCAGTACTTC
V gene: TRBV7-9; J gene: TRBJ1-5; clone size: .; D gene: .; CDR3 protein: CASSPERSNQPQHF; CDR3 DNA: TGTGCCAGCAGCCCTGAGAGAAGCAATCAGCCCCAGCATTTT
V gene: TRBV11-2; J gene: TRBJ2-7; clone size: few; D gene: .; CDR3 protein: CASSLKSSTVGLYEQYF; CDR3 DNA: TGTGCCAGCAGCTTAAAGTCGTCTACAGTAGGACTCTACGAGCAGTACTTC
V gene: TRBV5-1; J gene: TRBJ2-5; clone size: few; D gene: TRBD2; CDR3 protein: CASSLEGTSGQETQYF; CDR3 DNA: TGCGCCAGCAGCTTGGAGGGGACTAGCGGGCAAGAGACCCAGTACTTC
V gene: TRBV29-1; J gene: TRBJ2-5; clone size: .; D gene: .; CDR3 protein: CSVVHRDSETQYF; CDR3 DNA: TGCAGCGTTGTCCACCGGGATTCGGAGACCCAGTACTTC
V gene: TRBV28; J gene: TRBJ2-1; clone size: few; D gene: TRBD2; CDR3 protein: CASRRTSGSTHNEQFF; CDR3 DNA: TGTGCCAGCAGACGGACTAGCGGGAGTACTCACAATGAGCAGTTCTTC
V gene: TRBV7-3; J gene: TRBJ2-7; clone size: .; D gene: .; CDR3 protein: CASSPDSNLPYEQYF; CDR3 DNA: TGTGCCAGCAGCCCAGACTCCAATTTGCCCTACGAGCAGTACTTC
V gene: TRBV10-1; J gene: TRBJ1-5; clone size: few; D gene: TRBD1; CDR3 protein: CASSESGQLNQPQHF; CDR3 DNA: TGCGCCAGCAGTGAGTCGGGACAGCTCAATCAGCCCCAGCATTTT
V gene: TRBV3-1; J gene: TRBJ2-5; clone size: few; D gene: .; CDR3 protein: CASSQDVQTQYF; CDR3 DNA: TGTGCCAGCAGCCAAGACGTCCAGACCCAGTACTTC
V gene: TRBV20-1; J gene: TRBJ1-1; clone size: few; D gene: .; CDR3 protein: CSATSAEAFF; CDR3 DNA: TGCAGTGCAACCAGTGCTGAAGCTTTCTTT
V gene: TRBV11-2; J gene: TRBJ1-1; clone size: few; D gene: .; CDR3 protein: CASSPADLLTEAFF; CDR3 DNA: TGTGCCAGCAGCCCTGCGGACCTGCTCACTGAAGCTTTCTTT